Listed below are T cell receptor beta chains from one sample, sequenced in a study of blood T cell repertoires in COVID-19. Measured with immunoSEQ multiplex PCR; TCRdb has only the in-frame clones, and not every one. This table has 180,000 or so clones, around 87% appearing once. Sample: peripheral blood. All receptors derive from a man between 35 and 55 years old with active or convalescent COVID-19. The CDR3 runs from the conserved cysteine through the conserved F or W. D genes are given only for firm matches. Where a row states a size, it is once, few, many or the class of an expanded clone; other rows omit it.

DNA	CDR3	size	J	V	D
TGTGCCAGCAGCTCCTATCGACAGGGGGAGACCCAGTACTTC	CASSSYRQGETQYF	.	TRBJ2-5	TRBV7-2	TRBD1
TGTGCCAGTAGCTCCAGGGCAAACTATGGCTACACCTTC	CASSSRANYGYTF	.	TRBJ1-2	TRBV19	.
TGTGCCAGCAGCTTAGGGGGACAGGGTGACACTGAAGCTTTCTTT	CASSLGGQGDTEAFF	.	TRBJ1-1	TRBV7-9	TRBD1
TGTGCCAGCAGAGCCGGGACAAGATACGAGCAGTACTTC	CASRAGTRYEQYF	.	TRBJ2-7	TRBV2	.
TGTGCCAGCAGTTTAGGTGGGGGGGGTCAAGAGACCCAGTACTTC	CASSLGGGGQETQYF	.	TRBJ2-5	TRBV6-5	TRBD2
TGCGCCAGCAGCGGAGGGGAATCTTATGAGCAGTTCTTC	CASSGGESYEQFF	.	TRBJ2-1	TRBV4-1	.
TGTGCCATCAGTGACCCGGGGAAAGTGTCCTACGAGCAGTACTTC	CAISDPGKVSYEQYF	.	TRBJ2-7	TRBV10-3	.
TGTGCCAGCAGTACGGGGGGTCTAGAGACCCAGTACTTC	CASSTGGLETQYF	.	TRBJ2-5	TRBV21-1	.
TGTGCCAGCAGCTTCCGCCTAGCGGGGGACAATGAGCAGTTCTTC	CASSFRLAGDNEQFF	.	TRBJ2-1	TRBV11-1	TRBD2
TGTGCCAGTAGTACGACAGGAGATAGCTATGGCTACACCTTC	CASSTTGDSYGYTF	.	TRBJ1-2	TRBV19	.
TGTGCCAGCAGTGGGGAACTAGCGTGGGGCACAGATACGCAGTATTTT	CASSGELAWGTDTQYF	.	TRBJ2-3	TRBV2	TRBD2
TGTGCCACCAGTGGTAGCGGGGGCGGTGCTACGCAGTATTTT	CATSGSGGGATQYF	.	TRBJ2-3	TRBV24-1	TRBD2
TGTGCCAGCAGTTGGGGGCCGAACACTGAAGCTTTCTTT	CASSWGPNTEAFF	.	TRBJ1-1	TRBV6-5	.
TGTGCCAGCAGCCCCGCGGGACTTCCAGAAGCTTTCTTT	CASSPAGLPEAFF	few	TRBJ1-1	TRBV11-2	.
TGCAGCGTTACTTGGGGGGGGCTCGCAGATACGCAGTATTTT	CSVTWGGLADTQYF	.	TRBJ2-3	TRBV29-1	.
TGTGCCAGTAGTCCTCGGGGGAGATGGCAGGGTGGCTACACCTTC	CASSPRGRWQGGYTF	.	TRBJ1-2	TRBV19	.
TGTGCCAGCAGTTACCGGGACAGGGGAGGCGAGCAGTACTTC	CASSYRDRGGEQYF	.	TRBJ2-7	TRBV6-5	TRBD1
TGTGCCACCAGCAGGGGAGGGGACCAAGAGACCCAGTACTTC	CATSRGGDQETQYF	.	TRBJ2-5	TRBV15	TRBD2